The entry below gives a single TCR beta chain sequence along with its context. Its target is not known. The sample originates from a study of blood T cells in healthy people across ages. Study-wide findings and caveats: TCR beta diversity, measured per million T cells, fell in a roughly linear way with age.

Through a sample-barcoded 5' primer and a J-beta primer mix, a second PCR was run for about 6 to 11 cycles. Every single cDNA molecule received a tag from a template-switch adaptor with 12 random nucleotides. TCRdb itself ran the 5' RACE reads through MiXCR, one entry per CDR3 protein. The table lists about 780,000 distinct CDR3 sequences, around 50% of them singletons. Trimming stripped 1 base from V and 4 bases from J, with 10 bases between. CDR3 length: 14 residues. Germline values: CDR1 SGHTA, CDR2 FQGNSA. The TCR comes from an elderly man in good health. Source material: blood. V and J are TRBV7-2 and TRBJ1-2, with D hard to call. Here the CDR3 DNA reads TGTGCCAGCAGCTTAGTCGGGCCAGCCTATGGCTACACCTTC. Translating gives CASSLVGPAYGYTF.